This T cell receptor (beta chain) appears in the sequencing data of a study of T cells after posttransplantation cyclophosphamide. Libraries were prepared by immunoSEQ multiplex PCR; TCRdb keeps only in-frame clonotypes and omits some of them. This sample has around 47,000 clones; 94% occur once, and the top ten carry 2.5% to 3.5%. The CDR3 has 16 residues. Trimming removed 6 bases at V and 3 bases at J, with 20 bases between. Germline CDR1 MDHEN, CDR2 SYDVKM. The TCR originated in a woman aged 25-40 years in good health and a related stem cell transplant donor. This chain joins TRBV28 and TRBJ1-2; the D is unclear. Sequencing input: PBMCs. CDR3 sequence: CASSLAQLSGHYGYTF. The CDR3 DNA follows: TGTGCCAGCAGCCTCGCCCAATTGTCGGGTCACTATGGCTACACCTTC.